One and the same sample provided the 30 T cell receptor beta chains below, sequenced in a study of CD8+ T cells in alopecia areata. The authors extracted RNA and reverse transcribed it into cDNA as the sequencing template. Data came from immunoSEQ multiplex PCR; TCRdb stores just in-frame clones and leaves some out. The sample lists more than 3,500 clones, more than 55% occurring once. Stated treatment: oral pan-JAK inhibitor, 5-10 mg twice daily. Alopecia areata patients gave lesional scalp punch biopsies and peripheral blood samples. The sample was skin, taken at week 24, from a patient treated with tofacitinib. The receptors were sampled from a human donor with alopecia areata.

The chain is built from TRBV7-2 and TRBJ2-3, with D uncertain. V shed 3 bases and J shed 2 bases, with 9 bases lying between them. Germline CDR1 reads SGHTA; CDR2 reads FQGNSA. The CDR3 covers 14 residues. The CDR3 region is CASSFEHPTDTQYF. CDR3 DNA: TGTGCCAGCAGCTTTGAACACCCCACAGATACGCAGTATTTT. Full variable domain (rest looked up from reference TRBV7-2 and TRBJ2-3): GAGVSQSPSNKVTEKGKDVELRCDPISGHTALYWYRQSLGQGLEFLIYFQGNSAPDKSGLPSDRFSAERTGGSVSTLTIQRTQQEDSAVYLCASSFEHPTDTQYFGPGTRLTVL.

The CDR3 here is CASRKENSNQPQHF. CDR3 in DNA: TGTGCCAGCAGGAAGGAGAATAGCAATCAGCCCCAGCATTTT. The genes are TRBV6-6 and TRBJ1-5; D is unclear. Germline lookup yields CDR1 MNHNY and CDR2 SVGAGI (reference sequence). This CDR3 is built from 14 residues. The V gene lost 6 bases and the J gene lost 0 bases, with 9 bases spanning the gap.

The V gene is TRBV5-1, the J gene TRBJ1-1; 7 nucleotides align to TRBD1. The length of the CDR3 is 16 residues. J was trimmed by 10 bases and V by 0 bases; bases with no gene match: 15. The germline CDR1 and CDR2 sequences are SGHRS and YFSETQ. The CDR3 region is CASSLEDLRKGGTAFF. DNA for the CDR3: TGCGCCAGCAGCTTGGAAGATTTAAGAAAAGGGGGCACAGCTTTCTTT. Together with reference TRBV5-1 and TRBJ1-1, the CDR3 gives the full variable domain: KAGVTQTPRYLIKTRGQQVTLSCSPISGHRSVSWYQQTPGQGLQFLFEYFSETQRNKGNFPGRFSGRQFSNSRSEMNVSTLELGDSALYLCASSLEDLRKGGTAFFGQGTRLTVV.

This clone occurred once. The genes are TRBV19 and TRBJ2-7, with D perhaps TRBD1 (5 bases). Between the trimmed V and J ends, which lost 5 bases and 1 base, there was a span of 12 bases. In germline, CDR1 is LNHDA, CDR2 SQIVND (reference sequence). This CDR3 region has 14 residues. CDR3 protein: CASSLTRQSYEQYF. The CDR3 DNA sequence: TGTGCCAGTAGTCTCACGAGACAGTCCTACGAGCAGTACTTC.

This chain connects TRBV7-2 to TRBJ1-4, with D unclear. Per the germline V gene, CDR1 is SGHTA and CDR2 is FQGNSA. The CDR3 is 13 amino acids. With 4 bases removed from V and 8 bases from J, the gap between germline ends came to 11 bases. The CDR3 region is CASSSPPEEKLFF. In DNA, the CDR3 is TGTGCCAGCAGCTCACCCCCTGAGGAAAAACTGTTTTTT.

The chain employs TRBV6-5 and TRBJ2-5; D is tentatively TRBD1 or TRBD2 (5 bases each). The germline gives CDR1 MNHEY, CDR2 SVGAGI. Trimming removed 0 bases from V and 4 bases from J, with 9 bases in between. This CDR3 comprises 14 residues. CDR3 in amino acids: CASSYSVRGETQYF. The CDR3 nucleotides read TGTGCCAGCAGTTACTCCGTGAGGGGAGAGACCCAGTACTTC.

The chain employs TRBV6-5 and TRBJ2-7; 9 bases match TRBD1. V dropped 4 bases and J dropped 6; count of bases not matched to a gene: 10. The CDR3 contains 15 residues. Germline V gene sequence: CDR1 MNHEY, CDR2 SVGAGI. The CDR3 region has the DNA TGTGCCAGCAGTTCTACGTGGACAGGGGATAGCGAGCAGTACTTC. Protein: CASSSTWTGDSEQYF.

This sequence joins TRBV9 and TRBJ2-3; 8 bases map to TRBD2. V lost 5 bases and J lost 4; bases outside the gene matches: 9. The CDR3 has 15 amino acids. Looked up from germline, CDR1 is SGDLS and CDR2 is YYNGEE. As DNA, the CDR3 is TGTGCCAGCAGGCGGGGGGCTATGGGCGCAGATACGCAGTATTTT. It is translated as CASRRGAMGADTQYF.

There are a few counts of this clone. J is TRBJ2-1 and V is TRBV6-6, with TRBD2 identical over 10 bases. CDR1 is MNHNY and CDR2 is SVGAGI in the germline V gene (reference sequence). The CDR3 totals 15 residues. V shed 6 bases and J 11 bases; nucleotides not matched to a gene: 13. The CDR3 bases are TGTGCCAGCAGGAAGGGGGCTAGCGGGAGCGGAAAGCAGTTCTTC. Translating it yields CASRKGASGSGKQFF.

The rearrangement links TRBV27 to TRBJ1-1; the D gene is possibly TRBD1 (6 bases). The CDR3 sequence is 15 residues long. CDR1 MNHEY and CDR2 SMNVEV come from the germline V gene (reference sequence). Trimming removed 5 bases from V and 4 bases from J, with 17 bases in between. The CDR3 sequence: CASSPAQGKATEAFF. The CDR3, as DNA: TGTGCCAGCAGTCCTGCTCAGGGGAAGGCCACTGAAGCTTTCTTT.

The rearrangement joins TRBV7-2 to TRBJ2-3; TRBD1 is a possible D gene (6 bases). Trimming took 6 bases from V and 1 from J, leaving 11 bases between them. CDR1 SGHTA and CDR2 FQGNSA come from the germline V gene. The CDR3 runs 14 residues. The CDR3 sequence is CASRLAGGTDTQYF. CDR3 coding DNA: TGTGCCAGCAGATTGGCAGGGGGCACAGATACGCAGTATTTT.

This clone was picked up one time. The rearrangement links TRBV7-3 to TRBJ2-2; D perhaps matches TRBD1 (5 bases). The germline V gene has CDR1 SGHTA and CDR2 FQGTGA. V lost 5 bases, J lost 5 bases, and 9 bases lay in between. The CDR3 totals 13 residues. The DNA of the CDR3 is TGTGCCAGCAGCACCGACAGAACCGGGGAGCTGTTTTTT. Amino acid sequence: CASSTDRTGELFF.

This chain links TRBV5-5 with TRBJ2-7; 8 positions match TRBD2. Trimming took 7 bases from V and 0 from J; bases not matched to a gene: 21. Germline-derived CDR1 and CDR2 are SGHKS and YYEKEE (reference sequence). The CDR3 extends over 19 amino acids. DNA for the CDR3: TGTGCCAGCGCCACCCGCCCCGCGGGACTAGTTAAGAGCTCCTACGAGCAGTACTTC. Residues: CASATRPAGLVKSSYEQYF.

This clone was seen a handful of times. The gene calls are TRBV7-2 and TRBJ2-4; possibly TRBD1 or TRBD2 for D (5 bases each). V lost 1 base to trimming and J lost 0 bases, with 13 bases between them. Germline values: CDR1 SGHTA, CDR2 FQGNSA. This CDR3 contains 17 residues. CDR3 nucleotides: TGTGCCAGCAGCTTAGGCTTTGGGGACGAAGCCAAAAACATTCAGTACTTC. This encodes CASSLGFGDEAKNIQYF.

V gene TRBV6-5 combines with J gene TRBJ1-1; tentatively, D is TRBD1 (5 bases). Trimming removed 3 bases at V and 11 bases at J, with 10 bases between. This CDR3 region has 11 residues. Looked up from germline, CDR1 is MNHEY and CDR2 is SVGAGI. CDR3 bases: TGTGCCAGCAGTTATGCCGGGGACGCTTTCTTT. Translating it yields CASSYAGDAFF.

This clone was recorded a few times. The CDR3 DNA reads as TGCAGCGTCGGGACAGGTTGGGGCGAGCAGTTCTTC. Its protein product is CSVGTGWGEQFF. This rearrangement joins TRBV29-1 to TRBJ2-1, with TRBD1 identical over 8 bases. This CDR3 spans 12 amino acids. Per germline, CDR1 SQVTM and CDR2 ANQGSEA. V shed 6 bases and J 10 bases; nucleotides not matched to a gene: 8.

The chain uses TRBV7-9 and TRBJ2-1, with D tentatively TRBD2 (5 bases). Trimming removed 5 bases from V and 4 bases from J, with 15 bases in between. CDR1 is SEHNR, CDR2 FQNEAQ, per germline (reference sequence). There are 15 residues in the CDR3. CDR3 residues: CASSQALALYNEQFF. CDR3 nucleotides: TGTGCCAGCAGCCAGGCTCTAGCCCTTTACAATGAGCAGTTCTTC.

The gene calls are TRBV5-1 and TRBJ2-1; no firm D call. The ends were cut back, 0 bases at V and 10 bases at J, with 5 bases in the middle. CDR1 is SGHRS, CDR2 YFSETQ, per germline. The CDR3 has 11 residues. CDR3 bases: TGCGCCAGCAGCTTGGTTCAGGAGCAGTTCTTC. Its protein is CASSLVQEQFF.

This clone was observed a few times. J is TRBJ2-7 and V is TRBV2, with 7 positions matching TRBD1. V dropped 7 bases and J dropped 2; count of bases not matched to a gene: 8. Germline-derived CDR1 and CDR2 are SNHLY and FYNNEI. The CDR3 is 14 residues long. The CDR3 DNA reads as TGTGCCAGCAAGACAGGGATAGTAACCTACGAGCAGTACTTC. It translates to CASKTGIVTYEQYF. Using reference TRBV2 and TRBJ2-7 for the parts outside the CDR3, the full variable domain is EPEVTQTPSHQVTQMGQEVILRCVPISNHLYFYWYRQILGQKVEFLVSFYNNEISEKSEIFDDQFSVERPDGSNFTLKIRSTKLEDSAMYFCASKTGIVTYEQYFGPGTRLTVT.

This clone was observed a single time. The sample carries other DNA sequences with the same CDR3. The V call is TRBV19, the J call TRBJ2-7; D is possibly TRBD1 (5 bases). This CDR3 has 15 residues. Germline lookup yields CDR1 LNHDA and CDR2 SQIVND (reference sequence). V lost 3 bases and J 2 bases, leaving 14 bases between the germline ends. CDR3 loop: CASSISGQGTYEQYF. The CDR3 bases are TGTGCCAGTAGTATCTCCGGGCAGGGCACCTACGAGCAGTACTTC.

In its sample, this clone was seen a few times. The genes are TRBV6-4 and TRBJ2-1; 9 bases are shared with TRBD2. J lost 6 bases, V lost 6 bases, and 9 bases had no gene match. The CDR3 contains 15 residues. Germline V gene sequence: CDR1 MRHNA, CDR2 SNTAGT. This chain's CDR3 is CASSPDSGSSNEQFF. The CDR3 nucleotides are TGTGCCAGCAGCCCGGATAGCGGGAGTAGCAATGAGCAGTTCTTC.

V is TRBV19 and J is TRBJ2-3; a weak D match, TRBD2 (6 bases). V was shortened by 0 bases and J by 5 bases, with 6 bases between the two germline ends. CDR1 LNHDA and CDR2 SQIVND come from the germline V gene (reference sequence). There are 13 residues in the CDR3. CDR3 protein: CASSIEGGDTQYF. The CDR3 DNA sequence: TGTGCCAGTAGTATAGAGGGAGGAGATACGCAGTATTTT.

This chain uses TRBV7-2 with TRBJ2-3; weak D call: TRBD1 (7 bases). The CDR3 loop spans 15 amino acids. Germline V CDR1 and CDR2: SGHTA, FQGNSA. V dropped 3 bases and J dropped 0 bases, with 10 bases sitting between them. DNA of the CDR3: TGTGCCAGCAGCTTCAGGGGGGCTAGCACAGATACGCAGTATTTT. Encoded protein: CASSFRGASTDTQYF.

Details on this clone: The sample contains more than one DNA sequence encoding this CDR3. This sequence joins TRBV19 and TRBJ2-2; the match to TRBD1 covers 7 bases. The CDR3 has 15 amino acids. J was trimmed by 2 bases and V by 9 bases; bases with no gene match: 9. The germline V gene has CDR1 LNHDA and CDR2 SQIVND (reference sequence). CDR3: CARGLTGTNTGELFF. The CDR3 nucleotides are TGTGCCAGAGGCCTGACAGGGACAAACACCGGGGAGCTGTTTTTT.

This clone was detected a few times. The chain links TRBV5-1 to TRBJ2-3; D is uncertain. The V and J ends lost 4 bases and 1 base respectively, with 16 bases between them. The CDR3 is 16 amino acids. Germline loops: CDR1 SGHRS, CDR2 YFSETQ. The CDR3 protein is CASSPIDGKGTDTQYF. The CDR3 nucleotides read TGCGCCAGCAGCCCCATTGATGGGAAGGGCACAGATACGCAGTATTTT.

The rearrangement joins TRBV7-2 to TRBJ2-1; 9 nucleotides agree with TRBD2. V shed 6 bases, J shed 0 bases, and the junction held 9 bases outside the gene matches. This CDR3 region has 17 residues. Germline V gene sequence: CDR1 SGHTA, CDR2 FQGNSA. The DNA of the CDR3 is TGTGCCAGCAGTTCTAGCGGGGTTCTGAGCTCCTACAATGAGCAGTTCTTC. Translation gives CASSSSGVLSSYNEQFF.

The chain couples TRBV6-9 to TRBJ1-1; a weak D match, TRBD1 (5 bases). The CDR3 sequence is 15 residues long. Germline values: CDR1 MNHGY, CDR2 SVAAGI. Between the trimmed V and J ends, which lost 7 bases and 1 base, there was a span of 16 bases. The CDR3 region has the DNA TGTGCCAGCACCCCCGGGCGGGGGAGGAACACTGAAGCTTTCTTT. It translates to CASTPGRGRNTEAFF.

This clone was observed once. The V gene is TRBV6-4, the J gene TRBJ2-1; possibly TRBD1 for D (6 bases). This CDR3 contains 13 residues. Germline V gene data show CDR1 as MRHNA and CDR2 as SNTAGT. V shed 3 bases and J shed 7 bases, with 10 bases lying between them. This CDR3 is CASSENRENEQFF. CDR3 DNA: TGTGCCAGCAGTGAAAACAGGGAGAATGAGCAGTTCTTC.

The chain couples TRBV10-3 to TRBJ1-5, with D uncertain. This CDR3 spans 14 amino acids. Germline values: CDR1 ENHRY, CDR2 SYGVKD. V was cut by 5 bases and J by 3 bases, with 11 bases left in between. The CDR3 DNA reads as TGTGCCATCAGTTTGAACAGCGTCAATCAGCCCCAGCATTTT. Amino acids: CAISLNSVNQPQHF.

The chain uses TRBV30 and TRBJ2-3, with 11 bases identical to TRBD2. Germline lookup yields CDR1 GTSNPN and CDR2 SVGIG (reference sequence). V was pared by 3 bases and J by 4 bases, with 0 bases of the junction left unmatched. CDR3 size: 13 residues. This chain's CDR3 is CAWRTSGADTQYF. CDR3 DNA sequence: TGTGCCTGGAGGACTAGCGGGGCAGATACGCAGTATTTT.